The next 28 T cell receptor beta chains were all read from a single sample in a study of PD-L1 blockade in urothelial cancer. Time point defined: peripheral blood 6 weeks after treatment start. Assay used: immunoSEQ multiplex PCR; TCRdb lists only in-frame clones, some missing. The table includes more than 60,000 clones, 85% to 90% detected once. The sequenced sample was PBMCs, obtained around atezolizumab (anti-PD-L1) treatment. The receptors come from a man aged 60-69 years with urothelial cancer.

The chain uses TRBV7-9 and TRBJ2-3; D is uncertain. Germline CDR1 and CDR2: SEHNR and FQNEAQ (reference sequence). The CDR3 consists of 11 residues. Deletions cut 5 bases from V and 11 bases from J, with 11 bases between. This chain's CDR3 is CASSPITVQYF. CDR3 in DNA: TGTGCCAGCAGCCCGATTACGGTGCAGTATTTT.

The chain couples TRBV7-2 to TRBJ1-1, with a tentative D call TRBD1 (6 bases). The CDR3 loop spans 13 amino acids. The germline V and J ends were trimmed by 5 bases and 3 bases, with 10 bases remaining between them. Germline-derived CDR1 and CDR2 are SGHTA and FQGNSA. CDR3 region: CASSRRQDTEAFF. The CDR3 bases are TGTGCCAGCAGCCGAAGACAGGACACTGAAGCTTTCTTT.

The chain uses TRBV29-1 and TRBJ1-2; 8 bases fit TRBD1. Germline loops: CDR1 SQVTM, CDR2 ANQGSEA. The CDR3 has 15 amino acids. J gave up 1 base and V 6 bases, and 10 bases lay outside the gene matches. As DNA, the CDR3 is TGCAGCGTCAGAGCTTGGACAGGGAATAACTATGGCTACACCTTC. The encoded protein is CSVRAWTGNNYGYTF.

The chain is built from TRBV28 and TRBJ1-2; D not resolved. Germline V gene data show CDR1 as MDHEN and CDR2 as SYDVKM. V shed 6 bases and J shed 3 bases, with 8 bases lying between them. CDR3 length: 12 residues. The CDR3 coding sequence is TGTGCCAGCAGGTCGGGTCACTATGGCTACACCTTC. This codes for CASRSGHYGYTF.

The chain uses TRBV5-1 and TRBJ1-5; 7 bases are a match to TRBD1. CDR3 length: 15 residues. J lost 7 bases, V lost 0 bases, and 7 bases had no gene match. Germline V gene lookup returns CDR1 SGHRS and CDR2 YFSETQ. The CDR3, as DNA: TGCGCCAGCAGCTTGGGACAGGGAAAGTGGCAGCCCCAGCATTTT. This gives the protein CASSLGQGKWQPQHF.

This chain uses TRBV5-1 with TRBJ2-1; D might be TRBD1 (5 bases). The CDR3 covers 15 residues. Trimming cost V 3 bases and J 4 bases, with 14 bases left between them. Germline V gives CDR1 SGHRS, CDR2 YFSETQ. As DNA, the CDR3 is TGCGCCAGCAGCTGGGGCTTGGCGCTGTACAATGAGCAGTTCTTC. Encoded protein: CASSWGLALYNEQFF.

CDR3 region: CASTGSGGNTDTQYF. The DNA of the CDR3 is TGTGCCAGCACCGGAAGCGGGGGAAACACAGATACGCAGTATTTT. The gene calls are TRBV4-2 and TRBJ2-3, with 8 bases identical to TRBD2. This CDR3 region has 15 residues. The ends lost 7 bases at V and 2 bases at J; junction bases unmatched: 8. Looked up from germline, CDR1 is LGHNA and CDR2 is YNFKEQ.

The chain recombines TRBV7-9 with TRBJ1-4; D possibly corresponds to TRBD1 (5 bases). CDR1 and CDR2 (germline): SEHNR, FQNEAQ (reference sequence). Trimming took 1 base from V and 1 from J, leaving 7 bases between them. The CDR3 contains 15 residues. The CDR3 nucleotides read TGTGCCAGCAGCTTAGAAGGGGTAACTAATGAAAAACTGTTTTTT. Translation: CASSLEGVTNEKLFF.

The sample holds a few counts of this clone. The junction differs from germline at one of its ends, possibly a read error. This chain connects TRBV6-6 to TRBJ2-7; 11 nucleotides line up with TRBD1. Per germline, CDR1 MNHNY and CDR2 SVGAGI (reference sequence). CDR3 size: 15 residues. The CDR3 protein is CAISESQDRGHEQYF. In DNA form, the CDR3 reads TGTGCCATCAGTGAGTCCCAGGACAGGGGGCACGAGCAGTACTTC.

The rearrangement joins TRBV18 to TRBJ2-2; 7 nucleotides agree with TRBD2. Germline values: CDR1 KGHSH, CDR2 LQKENI. V was clipped by 0 bases and J by 4 bases; unmatched bases: 5. This CDR3 contains 16 residues. The CDR3 DNA reads TGTGCCAGCTCACCACCAGTTCCGGGGGGCACCGGGGAGCTGTTTTTT. Translated, it gives CASSPPVPGGTGELFF.

The J gene is TRBJ2-6, the V gene TRBV10-3; D call uncertain. Trimming removed 7 bases from V and 0 bases from J, with 7 bases in between. CDR1 and CDR2 from the germline V gene are ENHRY and SYGVKD. This CDR3 is built from 14 residues. The CDR3 reads CAIKGVSGANVLTF. CDR3 nucleotide sequence: TGTGCCATCAAAGGAGTCTCTGGGGCCAACGTCCTGACTTTC.

This chain uses TRBV7-9 with TRBJ2-6; maybe TRBD2 (6 bases). Germline CDR1 SEHNR, CDR2 FQNEAQ (reference sequence). CDR3 length: 18 residues. The V end lost 1 base, the J end lost 0 bases, and 13 bases lay between the germline ends. CDR3 bases: TGTGCCAGCAGCTTAGGGACTAACTATGGCTCTGGGGCCAACGTCCTGACTTTC. As protein: CASSLGTNYGSGANVLTF.

V gene TRBV5-1 combines with J gene TRBJ1-1; perhaps TRBD1 as D (6 bases). The germline CDR1 and CDR2 sequences are SGHRS and YFSETQ. The V end lost 4 bases, the J end lost 9 bases, and 19 bases lay between the germline ends. This CDR3 is built from 14 residues. The chain's CDR3 is CASSLGAPAPKAFF. The CDR3 DNA reads as TGCGCCAGCAGCCTGGGGGCCCCGGCCCCTAAAGCTTTCTTT.

The gene calls are TRBV7-9 and TRBJ2-3, with 9 nucleotides matching TRBD1. The CDR3 is made up of 14 amino acids. The junction had 3 bases not matched to a gene; V was cut back by 5 bases and J by 3 bases. Germline V gives CDR1 SEHNR, CDR2 FQNEAQ (reference sequence). CDR3 protein: CASSPGQGTDTQYF. The CDR3 DNA sequence: TGTGCCAGCAGCCCGGGACAGGGTACAGATACGCAGTATTTT.

J is TRBJ2-3 and V is TRBV25-1; D perhaps matches TRBD2 (6 bases). With 6 bases removed from V and 2 bases from J, the gap between germline ends came to 15 bases. CDR3 length equals 15 residues. CDR1 and CDR2 from the germline V gene are MGHDK and SYGVNS. The CDR3 nucleotides read TGTGCCAGCAGGGGCGCCCGCGGGATCACAGATACGCAGTATTTT. Protein product: CASRGARGITDTQYF.

This clone came up a few times. The chain couples TRBV9 to TRBJ2-5, with D possibly TRBD2 on 5 matching bases. V was pared by 0 bases and J by 4 bases, with 13 bases between. Germline CDR1 and CDR2: SGDLS and YYNGEE. The CDR3 runs 15 residues. The CDR3 DNA sequence: TGTGCCAGCAGCGTAGAGGCGGGCGGAGGAGAGACCCAGTACTTC. It specifies CASSVEAGGGETQYF.

The CDR3: CASSSGGDSTEAFF. CDR3 coding DNA: TGCGCCAGCAGCTCGGGGGGCGATAGCACTGAAGCTTTCTTT. This chain connects TRBV5-1 to TRBJ1-1; TRBD1 is a possible D gene (6 bases). The CDR3 is 14 residues long. Germline assignment: CDR1 SGHRS and CDR2 YFSETQ. The V and J ends lost 3 bases and 4 bases respectively, with 13 bases between them. Full variable domain (outside the CDR3, taken from reference TRBV5-1 and TRBJ1-1): KAGVTQTPRYLIKTRGQQVTLSCSPISGHRSVSWYQQTPGQGLQFLFEYFSETQRNKGNFPGRFSGRQFSNSRSEMNVSTLELGDSALYLCASSSGGDSTEAFFGQGTRLTVV.

V and J are TRBV7-9 and TRBJ2-7, with D perhaps matching TRBD2 (6 bases). The CDR3 consists of 14 residues. Germline CDR1 and CDR2: SEHNR and FQNEAQ (reference sequence). The V end was cut by 5 bases, the J end by 3 bases, with 14 bases between. The CDR3 DNA is TGTGCCAGCAGCAGGGAGGTTAACCGCTACGAGCAGTACTTC. As protein: CASSREVNRYEQYF.

The V gene is TRBV9, the J gene TRBJ1-3; D call uncertain. Per germline, CDR1 SGDLS and CDR2 YYNGEE. There are 14 residues in the CDR3. V was shortened by 6 bases and J by 4 bases, with 14 bases between the two germline ends. CDR3 loop: CASTPGGLGNTIYF. The CDR3 nucleotides are TGTGCCAGCACCCCCGGCGGTCTCGGAAACACCATATATTTT.

The rearrangement joins TRBV5-1 to TRBJ2-2; 10 bases match TRBD2. V lost 2 bases, J lost 5 bases, and 3 bases stayed unmatched. The germline V gene has CDR1 SGHRS and CDR2 YFSETQ. The CDR3 covers 15 residues. The CDR3 bases are TGCGCCAGCAGCTTCTCTAGCGGGAGTACCGGGGAGCTGTTTTTT. This encodes CASSFSSGSTGELFF.

The chain recombines TRBV7-3 with TRBJ1-6; 10 nucleotides line up with TRBD1. This CDR3 comprises 15 residues. After removal of 2 bases from V and 6 bases from J, the junction contained 1 base not matched to a gene. Germline V gene lookup returns CDR1 SGHTA and CDR2 FQGTGA. This CDR3 is CASSLGTGVNSPLHF. The DNA of the CDR3 is TGTGCCAGCAGCTTAGGGACAGGGGTTAATTCACCCCTCCACTTT.

The J gene is TRBJ2-3, the V gene TRBV28; 9 bases fit TRBD2. Trimming took 8 bases from V and 2 from J; bases not matched to a gene: 17. The germline CDR1 and CDR2 sequences are MDHEN and SYDVKM. The CDR3 consists of 18 residues. CDR3 bases: TGTGCCAGCCAGAACCTCTTATATCTAGCGGGAACCACAGATACGCAGTATTTT. This codes for CASQNLLYLAGTTDTQYF.

This clone showed up just once. V is TRBV5-8 and J is TRBJ2-1; the match to TRBD2 covers 13 bases. CDR1 SGHTS and CDR2 YDEGEE come from the germline V gene. V shed 4 bases, J shed 12 bases, and the junction held 13 bases outside the gene matches. This CDR3 comprises 16 residues. Written as DNA, the CDR3 is TGTGCCAGCAGCCCGCCGTGGGGACTAGCGGGAACAGGGCAGTTCTTC. Its translation: CASSPPWGLAGTGQFF.

The V and J genes are TRBV4-1 and TRBJ1-4; the match to TRBD1 covers 7 bases. From germline, CDR1 is MGHRA and CDR2 YSYEKL. The CDR3 sequence is 17 residues long. With 1 base clipped from V and 3 bases from J, the junction kept 8 bases outside the gene matches. CDR3 loop: CASSQGQGSGSNEKLFF. For the CDR3, the DNA is TGCGCCAGCAGCCAAGGACAGGGATCAGGTTCTAATGAAAAACTGTTTTTT.

This clone came up a few times. Mismatch with germline at one junction end may stem from a read error. The chain links TRBV4-1 to TRBJ1-5; D call uncertain. The CDR3 extends over 15 amino acids. CDR1 is MGHRA and CDR2 is YSYEKL in the germline V gene. This chain's CDR3 is CASSRGEGSSQPQHF. Here the CDR3 DNA reads TGCGCCAGCAGCCGTGGGGAAGGGAGCAGTCAGCCCCAGCATTTT.

This clone was observed a few times. J is TRBJ1-1 and V is TRBV5-1, with D maybe TRBD1 (6 bases). Trimming left V 4 bases short and J 0 bases short, with 16 bases between. Germline V gene sequence: CDR1 SGHRS, CDR2 YFSETQ. The CDR3 runs to 16 residues. CDR3 nucleotide sequence: TGCGCCAGCAGCCCCAACAGGGATCTCATGAACACTGAAGCTTTCTTT. It codes for CASSPNRDLMNTEAFF.

This clone was picked up one time. The V and J genes are TRBV9 and TRBJ1-2; D unresolved. Trimming cost V 2 bases and J 3 bases, with 8 bases left between them. The CDR3 has 13 amino acids. CDR1 and CDR2 from the germline V gene are SGDLS and YYNGEE. The CDR3 sequence is CASSVSPYYGYTF. DNA of the CDR3: TGTGCCAGCAGCGTGTCCCCTTACTATGGCTACACCTTC.

The chain has TRBV30 and TRBJ2-3, with TRBD2 identical over 7 bases. This CDR3 has 14 amino acids. Germline V gene sequence: CDR1 GTSNPN, CDR2 SVGIG (reference sequence). V trimming: 5 bases; J trimming: 2 bases; junction bases outside the gene matches: 7. CDR3 sequence: CAWDLAADTDTQYF. CDR3 DNA: TGTGCCTGGGATCTAGCGGCGGACACAGATACGCAGTATTTT.